This T cell receptor (beta chain) was documented in a study of blood T cell repertoires in COVID-19. Study in general: The origin of the acute and convalescent COVID-19 samples was the United States, Italy and Spain. Sample material is recorded as cDNA or gDNA derived from T cells, B-cell-depleted T cells, or PBMCs.

In the original workflow: By means of reference gene primer amplification, nucleated cell counts were estimated. Assay used: immunoSEQ multiplex PCR; TCRdb lists only in-frame clones, some missing. The V and J calls and clone size were taken over from that table, and D and trimming were inferred from the DNA. The sample consists of a few hundred thousand clones, roughly 88% of them appearing once. The Seattle site enrolled patients during active infection and followed them longitudinally. The germline V gene encodes CDR1 SGHAT and CDR2 FQNNGV. The CDR3 is made up of 15 amino acids. Trimming removed 1 base from V and 4 bases from J; junction bases left unmatched: 4.

The rearrangement links TRBV11-2 to TRBJ2-1; 7 nucleotides align to TRBD2. The specimen was peripheral blood. The origin of this receptor is a human donor with COVID-19, enrolled during active disease. The donor label of this sample is uncertain. In DNA form, the CDR3 reads TGTGCCAGCAGCTTAGGGGGAGGGGTATACAATGAGCAGTTCTTC. Protein: CASSLGGGVYNEQFF.